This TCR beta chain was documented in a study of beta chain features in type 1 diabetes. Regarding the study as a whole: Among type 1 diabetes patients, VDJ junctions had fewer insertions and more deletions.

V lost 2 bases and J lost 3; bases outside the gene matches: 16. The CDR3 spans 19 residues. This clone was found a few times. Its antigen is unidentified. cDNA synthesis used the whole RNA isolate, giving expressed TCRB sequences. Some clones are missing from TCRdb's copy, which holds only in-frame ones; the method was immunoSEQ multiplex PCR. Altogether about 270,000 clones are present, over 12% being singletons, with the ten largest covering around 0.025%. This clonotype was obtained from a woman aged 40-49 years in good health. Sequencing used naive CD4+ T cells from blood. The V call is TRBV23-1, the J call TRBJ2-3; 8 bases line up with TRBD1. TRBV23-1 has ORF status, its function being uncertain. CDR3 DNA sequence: TGCGCCAGCAGTCAAAGTGTCAGGGGGCGGCCGAAGGTGACAGATACGCAGTATTTT. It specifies CASSQSVRGRPKVTDTQYF.